This T cell receptor beta chain is drawn from a study of T cells in Graves' hyperthyroidism and ophthalmopathy. Study at large: Prior to any treatment, at the point of initial diagnosis, peripheral blood was collected.

Study-level points and caveats: Clonotypes that were expanded in thyroid above 0.001 mostly appeared in blood too.

This CDR3 is 13 amino acids long. CDR1 is MDHEN, CDR2 SYDVKM, per germline. The V end was cut by 5 bases, the J end by 6 bases, with 10 bases between. Amplification targeted TCR beta CDR3 regions from RNA transcripts. Using the HTBI primer set, a first-round RT-PCR was run on the TCR CDR3. From the multiplex PCR reads, TCRdb called clonotypes with MiXCR, one entry per CDR3 protein. The table has more than 450,000 distinct CDR3 sequences, 14% seen once. In this sample, this clonotype turned up many times. Its antigen remains unknown. J is TRBJ1-4 and V is TRBV28; tentative D call: TRBD1 (6 bases). The sequencing sample was made of blood. This receptor was obtained from a woman in her forties with Graves' hyperthyroidism. This CDR3 is CASSQGTDEKLFF. In DNA form, the CDR3 reads TGTGCCAGCAGTCAGGGGACCGATGAAAAACTGTTTTTT.